This TCR beta chain was sequenced in a study of low-dose radiotherapy and immunotherapy resistance in tumors. In the study overall: The study administered intravenous cyclophosphamide at 200 mg/m2 every two weeks, one day ahead of radiation and immunotherapy. Every day for four cycles from cycle 1 day 1, patients took 300 mg of oral aspirin.

CDR3 length: 16 amino acids. Germline assignment: CDR1 MNHEY and CDR2 SVGEGT. The V gene lost 6 bases and the J gene lost 2 bases, with 17 bases spanning the gap. Many counts were recorded for this clonotype. Gene-specific TRAV and TRBV primers were used for first-strand cDNA, covering alpha and beta chains. With a constant-region primer and a V-primer adapter, TCRs were subjected to approximately 21 PCR cycles of amplification. Through in vitro transcription, the mRNA that had been isolated was amplified. TCRdb re-called the reads with MiXCR, one entry per CDR3 protein. The data contain tens of thousands of distinct CDR3 sequences, 20% to 30% of them singletons. Described time point: after trial treatment. Indicated treatment: LDRT plus nivolumab, ipilimumab, low-dose cyclophosphamide and aspirin (RACIN trial).

The sequencing used PBMCs, collected after low-dose radiotherapy plus immunotherapy. The rearrangement uses TRBV6-2 or TRBV6-3 and TRBJ1-3, with D maybe TRBD1 (5 bases). The receptor comes from a male donor with prostate cancer. CDR3 nucleotides: TGTGCCAGCAGATGGGGGACCGAGGGAGCTGGAAACACCATATATTTT. It encodes CASRWGTEGAGNTIYF.